This section outlines one T cell receptor (beta chain) sequence together with its context. Its antigen remains unknown. Clones were sequenced by immunoSEQ multiplex PCR, and TCRdb holds only the in-frame ones, with some missing. This sample carries about 22,000 clones, 89% of them seen once, and the ten largest clones take around 0.25%. The sample comes from a study of PD-1 blockade in classical Hodgkin lymphoma. General study findings and limits: Relapsed/refractory patients reportedly had the lowest baseline TCR diversity, below newly diagnosed patients, who were below healthy donors.

Time point indicated: newly diagnosed, previously untreated cHL patient sample. From thawed PBMCs, CD4+ T cells were purified using magnetic negative selection. The sample taken for sequencing was CD4+ T cells from blood. This TCR was recovered from a human donor with classical Hodgkin lymphoma.

The CDR3, as DNA: TGTGCCTGGAGGCTATCGGGAAGCACAGATACGCAGTATTTT. This translates into CAWRLSGSTDTQYF. The V call is TRBV30, the J call TRBJ2-3; D perhaps matches TRBD2 (5 bases). CDR3 size: 14 residues. The V gene lost 3 bases and the J gene lost 0 bases, with 10 bases spanning the gap. Looked up from germline, CDR1 is GTSNPN and CDR2 is SVGIG (reference sequence).